The 27 T cell receptor beta chains below were found in one sample sequenced in a study of molecular identifiers for immune sequencing clone quantification. Each CDR3 protein is one row after TCRdb ran MiXCR on the PCR reads. The table includes about 500,000 distinct CDR3 sequences, 20% to 25% detected once. Sequencing input: naive CD8+ T cells from blood, with Jurkat cell RNA spiked in. Subset indicated: FACS-sorted CD8+CD4-CCR7+CD45RA+ naive T cells. The receptors were sampled from a human donor in good health. Some libraries in this study had Jurkat cell RNA spiked in.

This clonotype came up many times. The rearrangement links TRBV7-9 to TRBJ2-4, with 9 bases fitting TRBD2. Germline CDR1 SEHNR, CDR2 FQNEAQ (reference sequence). V dropped 4 bases and J dropped 1; count of bases not matched to a gene: 11. The CDR3 is 18 residues long. The CDR3 here is CASSSGGGGGPAKNIQYF. DNA for the CDR3: TGTGCCAGCAGCTCTGGCGGGGGGGGAGGTCCGGCCAAAAACATTCAGTACTTC.

This clonotype was recorded at least ten times. The chain uses TRBV4-1 and TRBJ1-2; the match to TRBD1 covers 8 bases. The CDR3 has 15 residues. In germline, CDR1 is MGHRA, CDR2 YSYEKL. The trim removed 0 bases at V and 8 bases at J, leaving 8 bases unmatched. Here the CDR3 reads CASSQDFAGGGGYTF. The CDR3 DNA is TGCGCCAGCAGCCAAGATTTTGCAGGGGGCGGCGGCTACACCTTC.

This clonotype has more than one count but fewer than ten. CDR3 nucleotides: TGTGCCATCAGTGAGGCGGACTACGAGCAGTACTTC. Its protein product is CAISEADYEQYF. The chain uses TRBV10-3 and TRBJ2-7; no reliable D call. The CDR3 totals 12 residues. Trimming took 2 bases from V and 3 from J, leaving 5 bases between them. CDR1 ENHRY and CDR2 SYGVKD come from the germline V gene.

This clonotype was detected ten times or more. This chain joins TRBV12-3 or TRBV12-4 and TRBJ1-5; 9 bases agree with TRBD1. V dropped 6 bases and J dropped 1; count of bases not matched to a gene: 4. The CDR3 extends over 15 amino acids. CDR3 nucleotide sequence: TGTGCCAGCAGAGCAGGACAGGGGAGCAATCAGCCCCAGCATTTT. Protein: CASRAGQGSNQPQHF.

Worth noting for this clonotype: This may be a read error, as it is one base from a much larger clone. The chain is built from TRBV7-9 and TRBJ2-3, with 8 bases aligning to TRBD1. CDR1 is SEHNR, CDR2 FQNEAQ, per germline (reference sequence). The CDR3 consists of 15 residues. The DNA for the CDR3 is TGTTCCAGCAGCTTTCAAACAGGGGGAAGAGATACGCAGTATTTT. It specifies CSSSFQTGGRDTQYF.

This clonotype was seen ten or more times. The chain recombines TRBV20-1 with TRBJ2-2, with no clear D. V gave up 4 bases and J gave up 7 bases, with 19 bases separating them. The CDR3 contains 15 residues. In germline, CDR1 is DFQATT, CDR2 SNEGSKA (reference sequence). The CDR3 spells CSATDLSSLGGELFF. For the CDR3, the DNA is TGCAGTGCTACCGACCTCTCCTCTTTAGGCGGGGAGCTGTTTTTT.

This rearrangement joins TRBV7-9 to TRBJ1-2; a weak D match, TRBD1 (5 bases). Germline assignment: CDR1 SEHNR and CDR2 FQNEAQ (reference sequence). Trimming removed 1 base from V and 7 bases from J, with 13 bases in between. The CDR3 totals 14 residues. The chain's CDR3 is CASSLGAGLPGYTF. The CDR3 DNA sequence: TGTGCCAGCAGCTTAGGCGCGGGGCTTCCTGGCTACACCTTC.

This clonotype has at least ten counts. The V and J genes are TRBV20-1 and TRBJ2-7, with a possible D match to TRBD2 (5 bases). This CDR3 is 14 amino acids long. V was clipped by 5 bases and J by 3 bases, with 17 bases between them. Germline lookup yields CDR1 DFQATT and CDR2 SNEGSKA (reference sequence). The CDR3 nucleotides are TGCAGTGCTCCAGAGGGCGGGTCCTACTACGAGCAGTACTTC. Translation gives CSAPEGGSYYEQYF.

The chain is built from TRBV12-3 or TRBV12-4 and TRBJ2-3, with 8 positions matching TRBD1. J lost 0 bases, V lost 5 bases, and 7 bases had no gene match. The CDR3 has 16 amino acids. The CDR3 protein is CASSVRTGKSTDTQYF. The CDR3 bases are TGTGCCAGCAGTGTCCGGACAGGGAAAAGCACAGATACGCAGTATTTT.

This clonotype appeared many times. The rearrangement uses TRBV6-6 and TRBJ2-5; TRBD2 agrees at 11 bases. The CDR3 contains 18 residues. The trim removed 5 bases at V and 2 bases at J, leaving 13 bases unmatched. Germline CDR1 reads MNHNY; CDR2 reads SVGAGI (reference sequence). The CDR3 sequence: CASSHGTSGSNPQETQYF. CDR3 sequence (DNA): TGTGCCAGCAGTCACGGCACTAGCGGGAGTAACCCTCAAGAGACCCAGTACTTC.

In regard to this clonotype: Germline and junction disagree at one end, which may indicate a read error. The chain recombines TRBV19 with TRBJ1-6; D is possibly TRBD1 (6 bases). The germline gives CDR1 LNHDA, CDR2 SQIVND (reference sequence). The CDR3 covers 14 residues. The CDR3 spells CASSPGQFNSPLHF. The CDR3, as DNA: TGTGCCAGTAGCCCCGGACAGTTTAATTCGCCCCTCCACTTT.

The chain links TRBV20-1 to TRBJ2-5, with a weak D call TRBD1 (5 bases). The CDR3 sequence is 13 residues long. Per the germline V gene, CDR1 is DFQATT and CDR2 is SNEGSKA (reference sequence). Trimming took 3 bases from V and 5 from J, leaving 13 bases between them. The CDR3 DNA follows: TGCAGTGCTAGGGTCAGGGCAAGCGAGACCCAGTACTTC. Translation gives CSARVRASETQYF.

A remark on this clonotype: Just one base apart from a much larger clone, this may be a read error. This rearrangement joins TRBV7-6 to TRBJ2-7, with TRBD2 as a possible D gene (5 bases). The germline V gene encodes CDR1 SGHVS and CDR2 FNYEAQ. The length of the CDR3 is 15 residues. The V end lost 0 bases, the J end lost 3 bases, and 12 bases lay between the germline ends. The CDR3 bases are TGTGCCAGCAGCTTAGCCCTCGGGGTCCTCTACGAGCAGTACTTC. Translating gives CASSLALGVLYEQYF. The whole variable domain, filled in from reference TRBV7-6 and TRBJ2-7, reads GAGVSQSPRYKVTKRGQDVALRCDPISGHVSLYWYRQALGQGPEFLTYFNYEAQQDKSGLPNDRFSAERPEGSISTLTIQRTEQRDSAMYRCASSLALGVLYEQYFGPGTRLTVT.

Of note for this clonotype: One junction end disagrees with the germline gene, perhaps due to a read error. This sequence joins TRBV6-2 or TRBV6-3 and TRBJ2-2, with 7 bases matching TRBD2. Germline-derived CDR1 and CDR2 are MNHEY and SVGEGT. This CDR3 has 16 residues. CDR3 bases: TGTGCCAGCATCCCCACTAGCGCCATTTACACCGTGGAGCTGTTTTTT. The encoded protein is CASIPTSAIYTVELFF.

The CDR3 nucleotides read TGTGCCAGCAGCACCTCCCGCTGGGGGTCGGGAAACACCATATATTTT. This codes for CASSTSRWGSGNTIYF. The chain combines TRBV7-9 with TRBJ1-3, with a possible D match to TRBD1 (5 bases). V was cut by 5 bases and J by 4 bases, with 18 bases left in between. The CDR3 consists of 16 residues. Per germline, CDR1 SEHNR and CDR2 FQNEAQ (reference sequence). Based on the CDR3 plus reference TRBV7-9 and TRBJ1-3, the full variable domain is DTGVSQNPRHKITKRGQNVTFRCDPISEHNRLYWYRQTLGQGPEFLTYFQNEAQLEKSRLLSDRFSAERPKGSFSTLEIQRTEQGDSAMYLCASSTSRWGSGNTIYFGEGSWLTVV.

The rearrangement uses TRBV7-9 and TRBJ2-7, with D perhaps given as TRBD1 or TRBD2 (5 bases each). This CDR3 has 14 residues. Germline loops: CDR1 SEHNR, CDR2 FQNEAQ (reference sequence). Trimming pared 1 base from V and 5 bases from J, leaving 12 bases between. CDR3 region: CASSLVLGVHEQYF. The DNA of the CDR3 is TGTGCCAGCAGCTTAGTTTTGGGGGTCCACGAGCAGTACTTC.

A single count supports this clonotype. Since a much larger clone is just one base distant, this may be a read error. The rearrangement links TRBV4-3 to TRBJ1-1; 9 bases fit TRBD1. The V gene's germline CDR1 is LGHNA and CDR2 YSLEER. The CDR3 consists of 16 residues. With 0 bases clipped from V and 10 bases from J, the junction kept 12 bases outside the gene matches. This chain's CDR3 is CASSQERTGVIAGAFF. The CDR3 region has the DNA TGCGCCAGCAGCCAAGAACGGACAGGGGTGATCGCTGGAGCTTTCTTT.

This clonotype was seen only a few times. This rearrangement joins TRBV12-3 or TRBV12-4 to TRBJ1-2; unclear D gene. V was trimmed by 4 bases and J by 4 bases, leaving 7 bases between them. The CDR3 runs 12 residues. The CDR3 is CASSSPVYGYTF. The CDR3 DNA reads TGTGCCAGCAGTTCCCCGGTCTATGGCTACACCTTC.

This clonotype was counted a few times. V is TRBV4-2 and J is TRBJ2-3, with TRBD2 identical over 12 bases. This CDR3 contains 18 residues. With V trimmed by 0 bases and J by 2 bases, 6 bases remained unmatched. Germline CDR1 reads LGHNA; CDR2 reads YNFKEQ. The CDR3 DNA reads TGTGCCAGCAGCCAAGACCGACTAGCGGGGGCCCTCACAGATACGCAGTATTTT. This gives the protein CASSQDRLAGALTDTQYF.

This clonotype was observed at least ten times. The chain uses TRBV4-3 and TRBJ2-1, with TRBD2 identical over 9 bases. The germline gives CDR1 LGHNA, CDR2 YSLEER. V lost 0 bases, J lost 8 bases, and 2 bases stayed unmatched. The CDR3 is 14 residues long. This CDR3 is CASSQEGTSYEQFF. The CDR3 DNA reads as TGCGCCAGCAGCCAAGAAGGGACTAGCTATGAGCAGTTCTTC.

This chain connects TRBV14 to TRBJ2-5; D is perhaps TRBD1 or TRBD2 (5 bases each). The CDR3 runs 15 residues. CDR1 and CDR2 from the germline V gene are SGHDN and FVKESK. The ends were cut back, 0 bases at V and 6 bases at J, with 14 bases in the middle. In nucleotides, the CDR3 is TGTGCCAGCAGCCAAGATCTTCTGAGGGGTCAGACCCAGTACTTC. It yields the protein CASSQDLLRGQTQYF.

This clonotype was detected a few times. This chain uses TRBV6-5 with TRBJ2-2; either TRBD1 or TRBD2 may supply D (5 bases each). CDR1 and CDR2 (germline): MNHEY, SVGAGI. This CDR3 comprises 14 residues. Trimming left V 2 bases short and J 4 bases short, with 8 bases between. The CDR3 protein is CASSYDSGTGELFF. The CDR3 nucleotides are TGTGCCAGCAGTTACGACAGCGGCACCGGGGAGCTGTTTTTT.

The chain uses TRBV24-1 and TRBJ2-7; 8 positions match TRBD1. Germline CDR1 is KGHDR and CDR2 is SFDVKD. The V gene end was trimmed by 7 bases and the J gene end by 5 bases; junction bases not matched to a gene: 6. The CDR3 runs 13 residues. Written as DNA, the CDR3 is TGTGCCACCAGAGAAACAGGGGGAGACGAGCAGTACTTC. Its protein product is CATRETGGDEQYF.

Note on this clonotype: A read error is possible here, since a much larger clone lies one base away. This chain joins TRBV9 and TRBJ2-3; TRBD1 agrees at 7 bases. From germline, CDR1 is SGDLS and CDR2 YYNGEE. The CDR3 length is 14 residues. The CDR3 is CASNVWDRADTQYF. The CDR3 region has the DNA TGTGCCAGCAACGTATGGGACAGAGCAGATACGCAGTATTTT.

The chain couples TRBV2 to TRBJ1-3; TRBD1 agrees at 8 bases. J gave up 3 bases and V 6 bases, and 7 bases lay outside the gene matches. The CDR3 consists of 15 residues. Germline V lookup: CDR1 SNHLY, CDR2 FYNNEI. The CDR3 is CASRAGTGDGNTIYF. Written as DNA, the CDR3 is TGTGCCAGCAGAGCCGGGACAGGCGATGGAAACACCATATATTTT.

There are a few counts of this clonotype. The genes are TRBV13 and TRBJ1-6; tentative D call: TRBD1 (5 bases). Germline assignment: CDR1 PRHDT and CDR2 FYEKMQ (reference sequence). The CDR3 is 13 residues long. V lost 9 bases, J lost 9 bases, and 15 bases lay in between. CDR3 loop: CASLQGTGSPLHF. For the CDR3, the DNA is TGTGCCAGTCTGCAGGGTACTGGTTCACCCCTCCACTTT. The whole variable domain, filled in from reference TRBV13 and TRBJ1-6, reads AAGVIQSPRHLIKEKRETATLKCYPIPRHDTVYWYQQGPGQDPQFLISFYEKMQSDKGSIPDRFSAQQFSDYHSELNMSSLELGDSALYFCASLQGTGSPLHFGNGTRLTVT.

The V gene is TRBV7-9, the J gene TRBJ2-5; a weak D match, TRBD1 (6 bases). Trimming left V 6 bases short and J 4 bases short, with 15 bases between. The length of the CDR3 is 14 residues. Germline-derived CDR1 and CDR2 are SEHNR and FQNEAQ (reference sequence). CDR3 nucleotides: TGTGCCAGCAGAAGGACAGAGACGGGAGAGACCCAGTACTTC. Its translation is CASRRTETGETQYF.